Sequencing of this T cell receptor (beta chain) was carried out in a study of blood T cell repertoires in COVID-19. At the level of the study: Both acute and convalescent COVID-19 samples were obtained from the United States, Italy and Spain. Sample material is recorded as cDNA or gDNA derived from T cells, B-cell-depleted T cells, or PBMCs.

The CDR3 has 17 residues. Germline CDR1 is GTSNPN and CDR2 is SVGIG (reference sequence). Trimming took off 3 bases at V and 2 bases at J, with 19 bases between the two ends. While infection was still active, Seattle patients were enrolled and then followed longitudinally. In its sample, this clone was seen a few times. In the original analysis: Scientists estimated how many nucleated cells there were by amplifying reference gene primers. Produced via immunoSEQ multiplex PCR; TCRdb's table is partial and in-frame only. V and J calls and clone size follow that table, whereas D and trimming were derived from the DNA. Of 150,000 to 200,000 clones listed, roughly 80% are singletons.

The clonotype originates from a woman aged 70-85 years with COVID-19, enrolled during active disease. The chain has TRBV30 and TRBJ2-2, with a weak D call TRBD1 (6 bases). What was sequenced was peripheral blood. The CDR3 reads CAWSLVRGHRNTGELFF. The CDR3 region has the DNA TGTGCCTGGAGCCTTGTCCGGGGACACAGAAACACCGGGGAGCTGTTTTTT.